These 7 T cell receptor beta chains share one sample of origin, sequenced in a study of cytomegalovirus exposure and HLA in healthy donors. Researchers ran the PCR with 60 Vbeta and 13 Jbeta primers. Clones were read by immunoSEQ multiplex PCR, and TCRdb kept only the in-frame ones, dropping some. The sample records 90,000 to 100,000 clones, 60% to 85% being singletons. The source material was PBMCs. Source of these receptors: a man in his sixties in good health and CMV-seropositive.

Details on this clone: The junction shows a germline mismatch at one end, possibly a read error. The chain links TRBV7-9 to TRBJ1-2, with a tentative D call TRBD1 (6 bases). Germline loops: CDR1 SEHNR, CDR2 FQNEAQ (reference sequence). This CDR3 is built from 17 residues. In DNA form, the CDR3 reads TGTTCCAGCAGCCGAGGGGGTCCACAGCATCCTAACTATGGCTACACCTTC. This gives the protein CSSSRGGPQHPNYGYTF. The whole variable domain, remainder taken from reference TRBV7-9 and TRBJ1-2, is DTGVSQNPRHKITKRGQNVTFRCDPISEHNRLYWYRQTLGQGPEFLTYFQNEAQLEKSRLLSDRFSAERPKGSFSTLEIQRTEQGDSAMYLCSSSRGGPQHPNYGYTFGSGTRLTVV.

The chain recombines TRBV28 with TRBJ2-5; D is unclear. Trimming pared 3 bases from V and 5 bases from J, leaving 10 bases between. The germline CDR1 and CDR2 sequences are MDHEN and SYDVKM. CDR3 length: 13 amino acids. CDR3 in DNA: TGTGCCAGCAGTTTTTCTCACTGGGAGACCCAGTACTTC. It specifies CASSFSHWETQYF.

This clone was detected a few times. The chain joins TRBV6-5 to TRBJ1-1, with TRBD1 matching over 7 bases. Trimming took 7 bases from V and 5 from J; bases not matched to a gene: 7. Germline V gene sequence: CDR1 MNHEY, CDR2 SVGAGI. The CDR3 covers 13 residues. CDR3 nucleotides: TGTGCCAGCACCTGGACAGGAGGGACTGAAGCTTTCTTT. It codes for CASTWTGGTEAFF.

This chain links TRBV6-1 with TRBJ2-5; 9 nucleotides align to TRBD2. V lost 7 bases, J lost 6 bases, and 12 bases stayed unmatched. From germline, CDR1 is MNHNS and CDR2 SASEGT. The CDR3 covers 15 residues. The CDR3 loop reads CASIPSGDLRQTQYF. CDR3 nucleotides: TGTGCCAGCATCCCTAGCGGGGACCTTAGACAGACCCAGTACTTC.

The CDR3 loop is CASSLTGTRNTGELFF. Here the CDR3 DNA reads TGTGCCAGCAGCTTAACCGGGACTAGGAACACCGGGGAGCTGTTTTTT. The rearrangement links TRBV7-3 to TRBJ2-2; TRBD2 aligns across 8 bases. V lost 0 bases to trimming and J lost 1 base; unmatched junction nucleotides: 1. CDR1 SGHTA and CDR2 FQGTGA come from the germline V gene. The CDR3 length is 16 residues.

This CDR3 reads CASSPWDRENSPLHF. CDR3 in DNA: TGTGCCAGCAGCCCCTGGGACAGGGAGAATTCACCCCTCCACTTT. The rearrangement uses TRBV7-9 and TRBJ1-6, with 9 bases fitting TRBD1. The V segment lost 5 bases and the J segment 7 bases; nucleotides outside the gene matches: 6. This CDR3 is built from 15 residues. Germline lookup yields CDR1 SEHNR and CDR2 FQNEAQ (reference sequence).

CDR3 residues: CASRRETNTGELFF. CDR3 DNA sequence: TGTGCCAGCAGGCGGGAAACGAACACCGGGGAGCTGTTTTTT. The V call is TRBV25-1, the J call TRBJ2-2; D may be TRBD2 (6 bases). V lost 6 bases, J lost 0 bases, and 8 bases lay in between. Germline CDR1 and CDR2: MGHDK and SYGVNS. The CDR3 spans 14 residues.